The clone carrying this T cell receptor (beta chain) ranks as large. V was clipped by 7 bases and J by 1 base, with 15 bases between them. This CDR3 region has 15 residues. The V gene's germline CDR1 is KGHDR and CDR2 SFDVKD. This sample is drawn from a study of HIV-infected patients and healthy controls. Across the study: Viral load fell to undetectable in 11 of 16 patients by the second blood draw.

cDNA was made from about 500 ng RNA using alpha and beta constant primers. Separate chain-specific third strand synthesis with multiplexing indices produced the alpha and beta libraries. Using its own MiXCR run on the 5' RACE reads, TCRdb lists one record per CDR3 protein. The sample shows over 8,000 distinct CDR3 sequences, over 5% of them seen only once. Follow-up blood was drawn about 14 weeks, roughly three months, after antiretroviral therapy began. All unsorted peripheral T cells were captured because whole blood was used without fractionation. Sample: blood, taken during antiretroviral therapy. This sequence joins TRBV24-1 and TRBJ2-5, with D perhaps being TRBD1 or TRBD2 (5 bases each). This receptor was obtained from an adult with HIV infection. The donor label of this sample is uncertain. Here the CDR3 DNA reads TGTGCCACCAGCGAGGCCGGGGCCCCCCAAGAGACCCAGTACTTC. This gives the protein CATSEAGAPQETQYF.